This T cell receptor beta chain was recovered during a study of breast tumors, draining lymph nodes, adjacent tissues (dated by TCRdb to about 2016). About the investigation overall: The study compared TCR beta repertoires across tumor, adjacent nontumor tissue and axillary lymph nodes from breast cancer patients. The study was designed to assess the relationships and possible T-cell exchange between tumor, surrounding tissue and draining lymph node repertoires in human breast cancer.

This clonotype has more than one count but fewer than ten. It has no known antigen specificity. A much more abundant neighbour one base away suggests this may be a read error. The lymph node samples were taken from the axillary draining lymph nodes of breast cancer patients. V loses 9 bases of germline sequence and J loses 7 bases, and the interval between the two ends is 13 bases. The CDR3 goes from the cysteine to the phenylalanine over 12 residues. The sequence is cut down to CDR3 DNA, 36 bases in frame from base 1. Broad study findings and their caveats: Tumor T-cell repertoires showed less diversity than lymph node repertoires and more diversity than nontumor tissue repertoires, and tumor T-cell repertoires showed preferential V and J gene usage. Tumor and nontumor tissue repertoires were significantly more similar in luminal-like than in basal-like breast cancer. The data were considered consistent with most tumor T cells being derived from the lymph node and subsequently expanding within tumor tissue. The study presented the conclusion that tumor T cells originate in lymph nodes as consistent with a hypothesis, not as something directly demonstrated.

The data were produced on an Illumina HiSeq 2000. TCR beta chain libraries were generated by multiplex PCR amplification. The amplified TCR beta chain products were analyzed by high-throughput sequencing. In TCRdb, the public reads were trimmed at Q25 with fastp and aligned with MiXCR, with productive beta chains retained. Rows merge per CDR3 protein into single entries with the most common DNA and genes. The sample data list about 150,000 distinct CDR3 sequences, and around a third of these were observed just once. About 2.5% of the sample belongs to the ten largest clones. Sequenced: axillary lymph node tissue. The chain couples TRBV12-3 or TRBV12-4 to TRBJ1-5; TRBD1 is a weak D gene call, 6 bases matching. This receptor was obtained from a female donor with breast cancer. Some clones in this sample may be carry-over from other donors' samples. At the DNA level, the sequence is TGTGCCAGTAATAGCGGGGGCCAGCCCCAGCATTTT. It codes for CASNSGGQPQHF.